Shown below are 5 T cell receptor beta chains from a single sample sequenced in a study of blood T cell repertoires in COVID-19. Some clones are missing from TCRdb's copy, which holds only in-frame ones; the method was immunoSEQ multiplex PCR. This table has under 85,000 clones, around 90% appearing once. What was sequenced was peripheral blood. The source of these receptors is an elderly woman with active or convalescent COVID-19.

This chain uses TRBV7-9 with TRBJ1-2, with D perhaps TRBD1 (6 bases). With 1 base removed from V and 6 bases from J, the gap between germline ends came to 9 bases. Germline V lookup: CDR1 SEHNR, CDR2 FQNEAQ (reference sequence). This CDR3 has 13 amino acids. CDR3 coding DNA: TGTGCCAGCAGCTTAGGACAGGACGATGGCTACACCTTC. Translation gives CASSLGQDDGYTF. The entire variable domain, with the rest obtained from reference TRBV7-9 and TRBJ1-2, is as follows: DTGVSQNPRHKITKRGQNVTFRCDPISEHNRLYWYRQTLGQGPEFLTYFQNEAQLEKSRLLSDRFSAERPKGSFSTLEIQRTEQGDSAMYLCASSLGQDDGYTFGSGTRLTVV.

This clone was observed once. V and J are TRBV6-2 or TRBV6-3 and TRBJ2-7, with 10 bases matching TRBD1. This CDR3 has 16 residues. The V gene's germline CDR1 is MNHEY and CDR2 SVGEGT. The junction had 8 bases not matched to a gene; V was cut back by 4 bases and J by 2 bases. The CDR3 DNA is TGTGCCAGCAGTTCTCCGGGACAGGGGACAACCTACGAGCAGTACTTC. Translation gives CASSSPGQGTTYEQYF.

The CDR3 region is CASSVSRLGNSPLHF. CDR3 coding DNA: TGTGCCAGCAGCGTTAGTCGCCTCGGGAATTCACCCCTCCACTTT. The V call is TRBV6-5, the J call TRBJ1-6, with D uncertain. There are 15 residues in the CDR3. V lost 6 bases, J lost 7 bases, and 16 bases lay in between. CDR1 MNHEY and CDR2 SVGAGI come from the germline V gene.

The chain is built from TRBV19 and TRBJ2-7, with TRBD1 matching over 7 bases. Unmatched junction bases numbered 3, after V lost 3 bases and J lost 7 bases. In germline, CDR1 is LNHDA, CDR2 SQIVND (reference sequence). There are 12 residues in the CDR3. The CDR3 spells CASSITGVEQYF. CDR3 in DNA: TGTGCCAGTAGTATCACAGGGGTGGAGCAGTACTTC.

This clone was detected a few times. The chain couples TRBV7-9 to TRBJ2-1; 7 nucleotides align to TRBD2. Trimming cost V 6 bases and J 13 bases; bases outside gene matches: 12. The germline V gene encodes CDR1 SEHNR and CDR2 FQNEAQ (reference sequence). There are 13 residues in the CDR3. The CDR3 loop is CASSRTQGAGQFF. The CDR3 DNA reads TGTGCCAGCAGTCGGACCCAGGGAGCGGGACAGTTCTTC.